This T cell receptor (beta chain) comes out of a study of beta chain features in type 1 diabetes (dated by TCRdb to between 2018 and 2020). In terms of the full investigation: Patients and healthy donors did not differ in mean age, gender distribution, total cell number or subset yield. A total of roughly 100 million sorted cells were examined across all samples, and RNA yield correlated strongly with the number of cells per subset. The study compared TCRB repertoires of sorted circulating CD4+ T cell subsets between recently diagnosed type 1 diabetes patients and matched healthy donors. Regulatory and stem cell-like memory subsets were isolated from only 8 patients and 8 healthy donors, whereas naive and central memory subsets came from all 28 donors.

Broader findings and caveats from the paper: Because cDNA was sequenced instead of genomic DNA, activated cells with high expression could be over-represented, although the groups did not differ in activation or CD3 levels. Because the HLA sub-analyses included only small numbers of individuals, any influence of HLA type on TCRB rearrangement was left unresolved. PCR may preferentially amplify shorter templates, but because patient and control samples were amplified and corrected together, any resulting skew would affect both groups equally. Naive, central memory and regulatory TCRB repertoires appeared more similar among patients than among healthy donors. A moderate but significant shortening of TCRB CDR3 length was observed in type 1 diabetes patients in all four CD4+ subsets. Patients with type 1 diabetes made fewer insertions and deleted more nucleotides at VDJ recombination sites, implying thymic rearrangement abnormalities.

This clone was counted a few times. Its target antigen remains unknown. One base away there is no much larger clone; base qualities are not given. The CDR3 runs 13 residues from the cysteine to the phenylalanine. Just the 39-base CDR3 DNA is kept, in frame starting at base 1. The CDR1 and CDR2 encoded by the germline V gene are MDHEN and SYDVKM. Trimming takes 5 bases from V and 1 base from J, and the germline ends sit 7 bases apart. Each donor gave one peripheral blood draw, roughly 120 mL on average, collected into heparinised tubes. Using a panel that included CD45RO, CCR7, CD25, CD127, CD95 and CD27, naive, central memory, regulatory and stem cell-like memory CD4+ T cells were sorted on a BD FACSAria II. All sorted populations exceeded 98% purity. PBMCs were separated immediately by Lymphoprep density gradient centrifugation and were stained directly, without being cultured. So that batch effects would be minimized, each experiment stained and sorted samples in pairs, pairing one healthy donor with one patient.

The High Capacity cDNA Reverse Transcription Kit was used to reverse transcribe all of the isolated RNA, meaning that expressed TCRB transcripts were what got sequenced. Naive, central memory and regulatory T cell samples underwent deep immunoSEQ sequencing, averaging about 3.57 million total reads per sample. Sorted cells were lysed in RLT buffer, and RNA was extracted using DNase-treated RNeasy Micro or Mini kits according to cell number. Each cell subset was processed separately to prevent cross-contamination, with patient and healthy donor samples processed together. The immunoSEQ multiplex PCR was used to amplify TCRB sequences from cDNA, yielding 87-bp fragments that span the CDR3 region. Sequencing of the amplicons was done on the Illumina HiSeq platform. Concerning the study's data processing: Synthetic template baselines were used to correct PCR bias computationally, reads within Hamming distance 2 were collapsed, and singletons that could not be merged were discarded. Reads were aligned against IMGT so that V, D and J genes, CDR3 length and insertions or deletions at six rearrangement sites could be assigned. Within each subset, clonotype counts were normalized to sorted cell number, and only after that were true diversity and Gini coefficients computed with the tcR R package. The overlap coefficient, calculated on TCRB nucleotide sequences, was used to measure repertoire sharing. This is the immuneACCESS table as TCRdb keeps it, with only in-frame sequences that have V and J called. A part of the clones is gone; compared with another copy, unresolved V genes explain less than half, and the rest is unexplained. The DNA was the basis for D and trimming; V, J and clone size are from that table. A total of over 150,000 clones appear in this sample, approximately 8.1% of them only once. In total, the top ten clones hold roughly 0.5% of the sample.

The source material was central memory CD4+ T cells from blood. This receptor was taken from a man in his late teens or twenties with type 1 diabetes. Recombination joined TRBV28 with TRBJ2-3; no D segment can be confidently identified. The DNA sequence reads TGTGCCAGCAGTCAGTCTGGCACAGATACGCAGTATTTT. Its product reads: CASSQSGTDTQYF.